The 23 T cell receptor beta chains below were found in one sample sequenced in a study of blood T cell repertoires in COVID-19. Using immunoSEQ multiplex PCR, the repertoire was profiled, and TCRdb retains in-frame clones only, with some absent. The sample has a few hundred thousand clones, approximately 86% seen once; the top ten hold 2% to 2.5%. Material: peripheral blood. The receptors originated from a woman aged 25 to 39 who had recovered from COVID-19.

The rearrangement links TRBV15 to TRBJ2-5; 10 nucleotides match TRBD1. V gave up 1 base and J gave up 5 bases; unmatched junction bases: 13. The CDR3 runs to 18 residues. Germline V CDR1 and CDR2: LNHNV, YYDKDF (reference sequence). CDR3 in amino acids: CATSRGKRGDRGWETQYF. DNA of the CDR3: TGTGCCACCAGCAGAGGGAAGAGAGGGGACAGGGGATGGGAGACCCAGTACTTC.

The chain employs TRBV7-2 and TRBJ2-7, with TRBD2 as a possible D gene (6 bases). Between the trimmed V and J ends, which lost 1 base and 2 bases, there was a span of 15 bases. The CDR3 is made up of 16 amino acids. Germline values: CDR1 SGHTA, CDR2 FQGNSA. CDR3 amino acids: CASSLVVGGGPYEQYF. The DNA for the CDR3 is TGTGCCAGCAGCTTAGTAGTTGGAGGAGGGCCCTACGAGCAGTACTTC. The full variable domain, completed using reference TRBV7-2 and TRBJ2-7, is GAGVSQSPSNKVTEKGKDVELRCDPISGHTALYWYRQSLGQGLEFLIYFQGNSAPDKSGLPSDRFSAERTGGSVSTLTIQRTQQEDSAVYLCASSLVVGGGPYEQYFGPGTRLTVT.

The gene calls are TRBV6-2 or TRBV6-3 and TRBJ2-7, with TRBD2 matching 8 bases. V gave up 0 bases and J gave up 2 bases; unmatched junction bases: 18. Germline V gene data show CDR1 as MNHEY and CDR2 as SVGEGT. This CDR3 region has 20 residues. CDR3 coding DNA: TGTGCCAGCAGTTACTCGTTCGTACTAGCGGCCCCGCGCCTTCCCTACGAGCAGTACTTC. Protein product: CASSYSFVLAAPRLPYEQYF.

The chain employs TRBV11-3 and TRBJ2-7, with 9 bases lining up with TRBD1. This CDR3 contains 13 residues. V was pared by 5 bases and J by 8 bases, with 7 bases of the junction left unmatched. The germline CDR1 and CDR2 sequences are SGHNT and YENEEA. CDR3 bases: TGTGCCAGCAGCGAAACAGGGGGCAGCCAGCAGTACTTC. Amino acid sequence: CASSETGGSQQYF.

This rearrangement joins TRBV27 to TRBJ2-7; TRBD1 matches 10 bases. The CDR3 is 14 residues long. Trimming cost V 5 bases and J 8 bases; bases outside gene matches: 9. Germline V gives CDR1 MNHEY, CDR2 SMNVEV (reference sequence). CDR3 residues: CASSGGTGAGKQYF. The CDR3 nucleotides are TGTGCCAGCAGTGGCGGGACAGGGGCCGGCAAGCAGTACTTC.

The gene calls are TRBV18 and TRBJ1-1; D unresolved. The CDR3 runs to 16 residues. V was shortened by 2 bases and J by 1 base, with 14 bases between the two germline ends. CDR1 is KGHSH and CDR2 is LQKENI in the germline V gene. The CDR3: CASSPTTGRTNTEAFF. CDR3 DNA sequence: TGTGCCAGCTCACCAACGACGGGGAGGACGAACACTGAAGCTTTCTTT.

The chain joins TRBV7-3 to TRBJ1-2; no definite D call. The length of the CDR3 is 13 residues. Germline loops: CDR1 SGHTA, CDR2 FQGTGA. V shed 2 bases and J shed 5 bases, with 9 bases lying between them. CDR3 protein: CASSLPAGYGYTF. The CDR3 DNA reads TGTGCCAGCAGCTTACCGGCAGGATATGGCTACACCTTC.

With regard to this clone: A read error may produce the germline difference seen at one junction end. The CDR3 reads CASSPATGNQETQYF. In nucleotides, the CDR3 is TGCGCCAGTAGCCCGGCGACAGGGAACCAAGAGACCCAGTACTTC. This sequence joins TRBV4-1 and TRBJ2-5; 7 nucleotides match TRBD1. Germline values: CDR1 MGHRA, CDR2 YSYEKL. CDR3 length equals 15 residues.

The chain combines TRBV11-2 with TRBJ1-1; no definite D call. The germline V gene has CDR1 SGHAT and CDR2 FQNNGV. The CDR3 covers 16 residues. Trimming pared 2 bases from V and 0 bases from J, leaving 13 bases between. The CDR3 here is CASSLLYPGVNTEAFF. Here the CDR3 DNA reads TGTGCCAGCAGCTTACTGTACCCGGGAGTGAACACTGAAGCTTTCTTT.

J is TRBJ1-2 and V is TRBV6-6, with 7 bases identical to TRBD1. V was pared by 5 bases and J by 4 bases, with 13 bases of the junction left unmatched. From germline, CDR1 is MNHNY and CDR2 SVGAGI (reference sequence). The CDR3 contains 16 residues. In nucleotides, the CDR3 is TGTGCCAGCAGTCAGCAGAGAGGGGGCGGAATCTATGGCTACACCTTC. Amino acid sequence: CASSQQRGGGIYGYTF.

This chain connects TRBV6-5 to TRBJ2-5; 7 bases line up with TRBD2. The CDR3 runs to 15 residues. Trimming removed 8 bases from V and 2 bases from J; junction bases left unmatched: 11. Germline V CDR1 and CDR2: MNHEY, SVGAGI. The CDR3 loop reads CASFEREGAQETQYF. Here the CDR3 DNA reads TGTGCCAGCTTTGAGAGGGAGGGCGCACAAGAGACCCAGTACTTC.

The genes are TRBV3-1 (or the pseudogene TRBV3-2) and TRBJ2-1, with TRBD2 matching 11 bases. V lost 2 bases to trimming and J lost 7 bases; unmatched junction nucleotides: 16. The CDR3 totals 19 residues. Germline CDR1 and CDR2: LGHDT and YNNKEL (reference sequence). In DNA, the CDR3 is TGTGCCAGCAGCCAATACAGGGGAGGGAGGACTAGCGGGCCTAATGAGCAGTTCTTC. This codes for CASSQYRGGRTSGPNEQFF.

This chain joins TRBV5-1 and TRBJ2-6; D ambiguous. Trimming cost V 0 bases and J 2 bases, with 6 bases left between them. In germline, CDR1 is SGHRS, CDR2 YFSETQ. The CDR3 has 15 residues. In DNA, the CDR3 is TGCGCCAGCAGCTTGGAGACTCCTGGGGCCAACGTCCTGACTTTC. This gives the protein CASSLETPGANVLTF.

V is TRBV24-1 and J is TRBJ1-3, with D hard to call. The CDR3 extends over 18 amino acids. Germline CDR1 and CDR2: KGHDR and SFDVKD. V was clipped by 2 bases and J by 3 bases, with 19 bases between them. The CDR3 nucleotides are TGTGCCACCAGTGATTCCTCATCGTTCGGGTTTTATGGAAACACCATATATTTT. It codes for CATSDSSSFGFYGNTIYF.

This chain links TRBV6-5 with TRBJ1-4; weak D call: TRBD1 (5 bases). This CDR3 is built from 14 residues. The germline V gene encodes CDR1 MNHEY and CDR2 SVGAGI. Trimming cost V 5 bases and J 8 bases, with 15 bases left between them. The CDR3 nucleotides are TGTGCCAGCAGTCGGGGACGGCGGGACGAAAAACTGTTTTTT. Protein sequence: CASSRGRRDEKLFF.

The V gene is TRBV5-1, the J gene TRBJ1-4; D uncertain. The germline gives CDR1 SGHRS, CDR2 YFSETQ. V was cut by 0 bases and J by 4 bases, with 10 bases left in between. The CDR3 is 15 residues long. CDR3 bases: TGCGCCAGCAGCTTGGCCGCACCGGTTAATGAAAAACTGTTTTTT. Its protein is CASSLAAPVNEKLFF.

The chain employs TRBV19 and TRBJ2-1; 8 nucleotides agree with TRBD2. CDR1 and CDR2 from the germline V gene are LNHDA and SQIVND (reference sequence). V lost 5 bases to trimming and J lost 2 bases; unmatched junction nucleotides: 11. This CDR3 has 17 residues. CDR3 protein: CASSPRTSSPTYNEQFF. The CDR3 DNA follows: TGTGCCAGTAGTCCCCGGACTAGCAGCCCCACCTACAATGAGCAGTTCTTC.

The chain carries TRBV30 and TRBJ1-2, with a tentative D call TRBD1 (5 bases). This CDR3 contains 13 residues. V gave up 3 bases and J gave up 2 bases, with 10 bases separating them. Germline CDR1 reads GTSNPN; CDR2 reads SVGIG (reference sequence). In DNA, the CDR3 is TGTGCCTGGAGGGTGGGACTCAACTATGGCTACACCTTC. Protein sequence: CAWRVGLNYGYTF. Full variable domain (outside the CDR3, taken from reference TRBV30 and TRBJ1-2): SQTIHQWPATLVQPVGSPLSLECTVEGTSNPNLYWYRQAAGRGLQLLFYSVGIGQISSEVPQNLSASRPQDRQFILSSKKLLLSDSGFYLCAWRVGLNYGYTFGSGTRLTVV.

Details on this clone: The same CDR3 also results from other DNA sequences found in this sample. The J gene is TRBJ2-7, the V gene TRBV3-1 (or the pseudogene TRBV3-2); TRBD2 might be the D (6 bases). There are 12 residues in the CDR3. CDR1 and CDR2 from the germline V gene are LGHDT and YNNKEL (reference sequence). V was shortened by 4 bases and J by 7 bases, with 11 bases between the two germline ends. The CDR3 bases are TGTGCCAGCAGCCCCGGGGCGGGGGAGCAGTACTTC. Its protein is CASSPGAGEQYF.

This clone is a singleton in its sample. The V gene is TRBV14, the J gene TRBJ2-7; D possibly corresponds to TRBD2 (5 bases). The germline V and J ends were trimmed by 3 bases and 6 bases, with 21 bases remaining between them. Germline V gives CDR1 SGHDN, CDR2 FVKESK. This CDR3 has 16 amino acids. CDR3 sequence: CASSHFGKGIGVEQYF. The CDR3 coding sequence is TGTGCCAGCAGCCACTTTGGCAAGGGAATCGGGGTCGAGCAGTACTTC.

The chain carries TRBV5-8 and TRBJ1-5; D might be TRBD1 (6 bases). The germline gives CDR1 SGHTS, CDR2 YDEGEE. This CDR3 is 13 amino acids long. V gave up 4 bases and J gave up 4 bases, with 9 bases separating them. For the CDR3, the DNA is TGTGCCAGCAGCAACACAGGGAATCAGCCCCAGCATTTT. Protein: CASSNTGNQPQHF.

The CDR3 here is CASSLDRGVGEQYF. CDR3 sequence (DNA): TGTGCCAGCAGCTTAGACAGGGGGGTAGGCGAGCAGTACTTC. The chain is built from TRBV5-6 and TRBJ2-7, with 9 bases fitting TRBD1. V lost 2 bases to trimming and J lost 6 bases; unmatched junction nucleotides: 6. Germline assignment: CDR1 SGHDT and CDR2 YYEEEE. This CDR3 spans 14 amino acids.

In its sample, this clone was seen a few times. The chain recombines TRBV20-1 with TRBJ1-2, with D possibly being TRBD1 (6 bases). CDR1 and CDR2 from the germline V gene are DFQATT and SNEGSKA (reference sequence). The V end was cut by 7 bases, the J end by 8 bases, with 14 bases between. This CDR3 has 11 amino acids. CDR3 DNA: TGCAGTGTTACCCAGACAGGAGGCTACACCTTC. It yields the protein CSVTQTGGYTF.